This is a list of T cell receptor beta chains from one sample in a study of identical twins. TCRdb passed the 5' RACE reads through MiXCR, listing each CDR3 protein once. This table has hundreds of thousands of distinct CDR3 sequences, about 7% appearing once. This sample was also put to use in a study of yellow fever vaccine responses in identical twins.

Material: memory (CD45RO+) T cells sorted from blood. The receptor source for this set is a woman between 18 and 30 years old in good health. Each CDR3 is given with its conserved first and last residue. The D gene is left open where the match is weak. A row's size may be missing; if present it is once, few, many or a size class.

j_call: TRBJ2-6
clone_size: few
d_call: .
v_call: TRBV29-1
cdr3_nt: TGCAGCGTTGCAGGATCCGGGGCCAACGTCCTGACTTTC
cdr3_aa: CSVAGSGANVLTF

j_call: TRBJ2-3
clone_size: .
d_call: TRBD2
v_call: TRBV29-1
cdr3_nt: TGCAGCGTCCGGGACTACTCTTTTAGCACAGATACGCAGTATTTT
cdr3_aa: CSVRDYSFSTDTQYF

j_call: TRBJ1-6
clone_size: many
d_call: TRBD1
v_call: TRBV7-6
cdr3_nt: TGTGCCAGCAGAGACGAGGGGGCTGATTCACCCCTCCACTTT
cdr3_aa: CASRDEGADSPLHF

j_call: TRBJ1-6
clone_size: many
d_call: .
v_call: TRBV20-1
cdr3_nt: TGCAGTGCTAGAGATGAAGGGGATTCACCCCTCCACTTT
cdr3_aa: CSARDEGDSPLHF

j_call: TRBJ1-1
clone_size: many
d_call: TRBD1
v_call: TRBV10-3
cdr3_nt: TGTGCCATCAAACCGGACAGGACTAACACTGAAGCTTTCTTT
cdr3_aa: CAIKPDRTNTEAFF

j_call: TRBJ2-2
clone_size: .
d_call: TRBD2
v_call: TRBV7-6
cdr3_nt: TGTGCCAGCAGCAGGACTAGCGGGGGGACACACACCGGGGAGCTGTTTTTT
cdr3_aa: CASSRTSGGTHTGELFF

j_call: TRBJ2-5
clone_size: .
d_call: TRBD1
v_call: TRBV6-1
cdr3_nt: TGTGCCAGCAGCCCAATGCAGACAGGGCTAGAGACCCAGTACTTC
cdr3_aa: CASSPMQTGLETQYF

j_call: TRBJ2-1
clone_size: few
d_call: TRBD1
v_call: TRBV6-1
cdr3_nt: TGTGCCAGCAGAGTGGGACAGACCAATGAGCAGTTCTTC
cdr3_aa: CASRVGQTNEQFF

j_call: TRBJ1-6
clone_size: few
d_call: .
v_call: TRBV6-5
cdr3_nt: TGTGCCAGCAGTTACTCCGGGCAGAGTGCATCACCCCTCCACTTT
cdr3_aa: CASSYSGQSASPLHF

j_call: TRBJ2-7
clone_size: many
d_call: .
v_call: TRBV12-3/TRBV12-4
cdr3_nt: TGTGCCAGCAGTAGGGGGCGGGGGTCCTACGAGCAGTACTTC
cdr3_aa: CASSRGRGSYEQYF

j_call: TRBJ2-5
clone_size: many
d_call: .
v_call: TRBV12-3/TRBV12-4
cdr3_nt: TGTGCCAGCAGTCGTCCCGGGACCCAGTACTTC
cdr3_aa: CASSRPGTQYF

j_call: TRBJ2-7
clone_size: many
d_call: TRBD2
v_call: TRBV7-2
cdr3_nt: TGTGCCAGCAGCTCGGTTAGCGGGAGAGGCTACGAGCAGTACTTC
cdr3_aa: CASSSVSGRGYEQYF

j_call: TRBJ1-2
clone_size: many
d_call: .
v_call: TRBV19
cdr3_nt: TGTGCCAGTAGCTTGCGGGCAGCCATCGCCAACTATGGCTACACCTTC
cdr3_aa: CASSLRAAIANYGYTF

j_call: TRBJ1-2
clone_size: few
d_call: .
v_call: TRBV25-1
cdr3_nt: TGTGCCAGCAGTGAGGGAGGACGGAACTATGGCTACACCTTC
cdr3_aa: CASSEGGRNYGYTF

j_call: TRBJ2-3
clone_size: many
d_call: .
v_call: TRBV27
cdr3_nt: TGTGCCAGCACTAAACAGGGACGCACAGATACGCAGTATTTT
cdr3_aa: CASTKQGRTDTQYF

j_call: TRBJ2-7
clone_size: .
d_call: TRBD2
v_call: TRBV4-1
cdr3_nt: TGCGCCAGCAGCCAAGCCCAGCCTGGGAGCGGGAGATTGAACGTCGGGTACGAGCAGTACTTC
cdr3_aa: CASSQAQPGSGRLNVGYEQYF

j_call: TRBJ1-2
clone_size: .
d_call: TRBD1
v_call: TRBV5-1
cdr3_nt: TGCGCCAGCAGCTTGGCAGGGGGACCCTATGGCTACACCTTC
cdr3_aa: CASSLAGGPYGYTF

j_call: TRBJ1-5
clone_size: few
d_call: .
v_call: TRBV7-9
cdr3_nt: TGTGCCAGCAGCGCCCATAAGGACACCCCTAAAAAGCCCCAGCATTTT
cdr3_aa: CASSAHKDTPKKPQHF

j_call: TRBJ1-2
clone_size: .
d_call: .
v_call: TRBV6-4
cdr3_nt: TGTGCCAGCAGCGCGACAGGCGCAGGGCTGTATGGCTACACCTTC
cdr3_aa: CASSATGAGLYGYTF

j_call: TRBJ1-1
clone_size: .
d_call: TRBD1
v_call: TRBV20-1
cdr3_nt: TGCAGTGCCCGAGGACAGGGACACACTGAAGCTTTCTTT
cdr3_aa: CSARGQGHTEAFF

j_call: TRBJ2-3
clone_size: many
d_call: .
v_call: TRBV29-1
cdr3_nt: TGCAGCGTAGTGGCGGGAGATACGCAGTATTTT
cdr3_aa: CSVVAGDTQYF

j_call: TRBJ2-1
clone_size: many
d_call: .
v_call: TRBV7-8
cdr3_nt: TGTGCCAGCACCCTCCGGGGGCCCTACAATGAGCAGTTCTTC
cdr3_aa: CASTLRGPYNEQFF

j_call: TRBJ2-1
clone_size: few
d_call: .
v_call: TRBV12-3/TRBV12-4
cdr3_nt: TGTGCCAGCAGTGGTCTAGCGTTCTACAATGAGCAGTTCTTC
cdr3_aa: CASSGLAFYNEQFF

j_call: TRBJ2-4
clone_size: .
d_call: .
v_call: TRBV18
cdr3_nt: TGTGCCAGCTCCCTACAGGGCGGGGAAAACATTCAGTACTTC
cdr3_aa: CASSLQGGENIQYF

j_call: TRBJ2-6
clone_size: many
d_call: TRBD1
v_call: TRBV29-1
cdr3_nt: TGCAGCGCAGGGACAGGGACTGGGGCCAACGTCCTGACTTTC
cdr3_aa: CSAGTGTGANVLTF

j_call: TRBJ1-2
clone_size: many
d_call: .
v_call: TRBV29-1
cdr3_nt: TGCAGCGTTGAATCCCCAGGGGATGGCTACACCTTC
cdr3_aa: CSVESPGDGYTF

j_call: TRBJ1-1
clone_size: many
d_call: .
v_call: TRBV3-1
cdr3_nt: TGTGCCAGCAGCCAAGGGCAGACGAACACTGAAGCTTTCTTT
cdr3_aa: CASSQGQTNTEAFF

j_call: TRBJ2-5
clone_size: .
d_call: .
v_call: TRBV20-1
cdr3_nt: TGCAGTGCTCCGGACGCTCAAGAGACCCAGTACTTC
cdr3_aa: CSAPDAQETQYF

j_call: TRBJ1-5
clone_size: many
d_call: TRBD1
v_call: TRBV12-3/TRBV12-4
cdr3_nt: TGTGCCAGCAGTTTGCGACAGGGGGATCAGCCCCAGCATTTT
cdr3_aa: CASSLRQGDQPQHF